The clone carrying this T cell receptor (beta chain) is classed as medium-sized. V lost 5 bases and J 0 bases, leaving 12 bases between the germline ends. The CDR3 length is 14 residues. Looked up from germline, CDR1 is SGHRS and CDR2 is YFSETQ. Unique molecular identifiers tagged every individual TCR cDNA molecule. TCRdb reprocessed the 5' RACE reads via MiXCR and lists one record per CDR3 protein. In the table there are roughly 2,900 distinct CDR3 sequences, around 12% of which are singletons. This specimen belongs to a study of spatial heterogeneity in lung cancer. Whole-study context: Beta-chain sequences consistently outnumbered alpha-chain sequences in detection.

Time point in this sample: sample taken at primary tumor resection. Whole RNA, which was extracted from tumor, nontumor lung tissue or frozen PBMC, was sequenced without any cell sorting. The chain couples TRBV5-1 to TRBJ2-7; weak D call: TRBD1 (5 bases). This TCR derives from a male donor with early-stage non-small cell lung cancer. The sequencing here drew on normal lung tissue next to the tumor, taken at surgery. CDR3 sequence: CASRDSFTSYEQYF. The CDR3 DNA reads TGCGCCAGCAGAGACAGCTTCACCTCCTACGAGCAGTACTTC.